A selection of T cell receptor beta chains follows, all from one sample in a study of T cells after yellow fever vaccination. TCRdb recomputed calls from the 5' RACE reads with MiXCR, one row per CDR3 protein. The data hold 100,000 to 150,000 distinct CDR3 sequences, with over 8% observed a single time. The source was CD8+ T cells sorted from PBMCs, collected on the day of the yellow fever booster vaccination. The receptor set was obtained from a man aged 18 to 35 who received the YFV17D yellow fever vaccine. CDR3s include the opening cysteine and the closing phenylalanine or tryptophan. A D gene is named only where the DNA matches it firmly. The size field is filled for only some rows; it gives once, few, many or a size class.

CDR3 DNA: TGCAGTGCTAGGAGCGGGGGGGTCGCAGATACGCAGTATTTT; CDR3 protein: CSARSGGVADTQYF; clone size: few; J gene: TRBJ2-3; D gene: TRBD2; V gene: TRBV20-1
CDR3 DNA: TGTGCCAGCAGCCCTCCGGGGACAGGGGTCAATGAGCAGTTCTTC; CDR3 protein: CASSPPGTGVNEQFF; clone size: many; J gene: TRBJ2-1; D gene: TRBD1; V gene: TRBV7-6
CDR3 DNA: TGCAGCGTCGGAACTAATGAAAAACTGTTTTTT; CDR3 protein: CSVGTNEKLFF; clone size: .; J gene: TRBJ1-4; D gene: .; V gene: TRBV29-1
CDR3 DNA: TGCGCCAGCAGCTACAACCTACCGGGGTACACTGAAGCTTTCTTT; CDR3 protein: CASSYNLPGYTEAFF; clone size: few; J gene: TRBJ1-1; D gene: .; V gene: TRBV5-1
CDR3 DNA: TGTGCCAGTGCTAGGGCCAGCACAGATACGCAGTATTTT; CDR3 protein: CASARASTDTQYF; clone size: few; J gene: TRBJ2-3; D gene: .; V gene: TRBV19
CDR3 DNA: TGTGCCATCAGTGGACCCTGGGGGCACGAGCAGTACTTC; CDR3 protein: CAISGPWGHEQYF; clone size: few; J gene: TRBJ2-7; D gene: .; V gene: TRBV10-3
CDR3 DNA: TGTGCCTGGACTTTCGCCTCGGGGATTTGGGACACTGAAGCTTTCTTT; CDR3 protein: CAWTFASGIWDTEAFF; clone size: few; J gene: TRBJ1-1; D gene: .; V gene: TRBV30
CDR3 DNA: TGCAGCGGGACAGTAATCAACACCGGGGAGCTGTTTTTT; CDR3 protein: CSGTVINTGELFF; clone size: .; J gene: TRBJ2-2; D gene: .; V gene: TRBV29-1
CDR3 DNA: TGTGCCAGCAGCCTGGGACTCCTCTCCGGGAATGAGCAGTTCTTC; CDR3 protein: CASSLGLLSGNEQFF; clone size: few; J gene: TRBJ2-1; D gene: .; V gene: TRBV7-6
CDR3 DNA: TGTGCCAGCAGCGTAGCGGCAGACTACGAGCAGTACTTC; CDR3 protein: CASSVAADYEQYF; clone size: .; J gene: TRBJ2-7; D gene: .; V gene: TRBV9
CDR3 DNA: TGTGCCACCAGAAAAGGGATGGGGGACACCGGGGAGCTGTTTTTT; CDR3 protein: CATRKGMGDTGELFF; clone size: few; J gene: TRBJ2-2; D gene: .; V gene: TRBV24-1
CDR3 DNA: TGTGCCAGCAGCTTAGAGGGGGGGCTGTACGATGGCTACACCTTC; CDR3 protein: CASSLEGGLYDGYTF; clone size: many; J gene: TRBJ1-2; D gene: .; V gene: TRBV7-2
CDR3 DNA: TGCGCCAGCAGCCCGGACAGTGCGCCCATGGACATTCAGTACTTC; CDR3 protein: CASSPDSAPMDIQYF; clone size: .; J gene: TRBJ2-4; D gene: .; V gene: TRBV4-1
CDR3 DNA: TGCAGTGCCCGGGAGCAGGGCACAGGGGACACCATATATTTT; CDR3 protein: CSAREQGTGDTIYF; clone size: .; J gene: TRBJ1-3; D gene: TRBD1; V gene: TRBV20-1
CDR3 DNA: TGTGCCAGCAGCTTACAGGACAGGGCAGAGACCCAGTACTTC; CDR3 protein: CASSLQDRAETQYF; clone size: few; J gene: TRBJ2-5; D gene: TRBD1; V gene: TRBV7-6
CDR3 DNA: TGCGCCAGCAGCCTCAGGAGTCCCTACAATGAGCAGTTCTTC; CDR3 protein: CASSLRSPYNEQFF; clone size: few; J gene: TRBJ2-1; D gene: .; V gene: TRBV5-1
CDR3 DNA: TGTGCCTGGAGTCACCCGGCGGGTTTAATTTATGGCTACACCTTC; CDR3 protein: CAWSHPAGLIYGYTF; clone size: .; J gene: TRBJ1-2; D gene: .; V gene: TRBV30
CDR3 DNA: TGCGCCAGCAGTCCGAAGGATAATCAGCCCCAGCATTTT; CDR3 protein: CASSPKDNQPQHF; clone size: .; J gene: TRBJ1-5; D gene: .; V gene: TRBV4-1
CDR3 DNA: TGTGCCAGCAGCTTAAGGGCAGGGGGGCTAGCGTTCTTAGTTGACACCGGGGAGCTGTTTTTT; CDR3 protein: CASSLRAGGLAFLVDTGELFF; clone size: .; J gene: TRBJ2-2; D gene: .; V gene: TRBV11-2
CDR3 DNA: TGTGCCAGCAGCGGCGGCGACAATGAGCAGTTCTTC; CDR3 protein: CASSGGDNEQFF; clone size: .; J gene: TRBJ2-1; D gene: .; V gene: TRBV7-9
CDR3 DNA: TGTGCCACCAGCAGAGAATCGATGGGTAGTCAGCCCCAGCATTTT; CDR3 protein: CATSRESMGSQPQHF; clone size: few; J gene: TRBJ1-5; D gene: .; V gene: TRBV15
CDR3 DNA: TGCGCCAGCAGCACCCGATTCCAGGGTTCAGGGGAGCTGTTTTTT; CDR3 protein: CASSTRFQGSGELFF; clone size: many; J gene: TRBJ2-2; D gene: .; V gene: TRBV4-1
CDR3 DNA: TGCAGCGTTCGACCTCGACAGGGAACTAATGAAAAACTGTTTTTT; CDR3 protein: CSVRPRQGTNEKLFF; clone size: many; J gene: TRBJ1-4; D gene: TRBD1; V gene: TRBV29-1
CDR3 DNA: TGCGCCAGCAGCCAAGGAGACAGGGTCACTGAAGCTTTCTTT; CDR3 protein: CASSQGDRVTEAFF; clone size: .; J gene: TRBJ1-1; D gene: TRBD1; V gene: TRBV4-1
CDR3 DNA: TGTGCCATCAGTGACAGGGAGACCCAGTACTTC; CDR3 protein: CAISDRETQYF; clone size: .; J gene: TRBJ2-5; D gene: .; V gene: TRBV10-3